A selection of T cell receptor beta chains follows, all from one sample in a study of blood T cell repertoires in COVID-19. Profiled with immunoSEQ multiplex PCR; TCRdb holds only in-frame clones, not every one. The sample lists about 59,000 clones, more than 60% occurring once. The sample taken for sequencing was peripheral blood. The receptors derive from a human donor in a cohort sampled during active COVID-19. CDR3s include the opening cysteine and the closing phenylalanine or tryptophan. D genes are given only for firm matches. Only some rows state a clone size, as once, few, many or a class for expanded clones.

v_call	j_call	d_call	cdr3_length	clone_size	cdr3_aa	cdr3_nt
TRBV28	TRBJ2-2	TRBD2	14	-	CASRLAGYTGELFF	TGTGCCAGCAGACTAGCGGGATATACCGGGGAGCTGTTTTTT
TRBV7-8	TRBJ2-7	TRBD2	15	-	CASSSTGGYSYEQYF	TGTGCCAGCAGCTCCACGGGGGGGTACTCCTACGAGCAGTACTTC
TRBV10-3	TRBJ2-7	TRBD1	12	-	CASRQGAQEQYF	TGTGCCTCAAGGCAGGGGGCGCAAGAGCAGTACTTC
TRBV7-2	TRBJ2-7	-	14	once	CASSSGVGYYEQYF	TGTGCCAGCAGCTCCGGGGTGGGTTACTACGAGCAGTACTTC
TRBV4-1	TRBJ2-1	TRBD1	15	-	CASSPGQGYYNEQFF	TGCGCCAGCAGCCCTGGACAGGGGTACTACAATGAGCAGTTCTTC
TRBV7-3	TRBJ2-3	TRBD2	17	-	CASSYVGTSGSTDTQYF	TGTGCCAGCAGCTACGTAGGGACTAGCGGGAGCACAGATACGCAGTATTTT
TRBV20-1	TRBJ1-2	-	12	-	CSASAGYYGYTF	TGCAGTGCTAGTGCAGGGTACTATGGCTACACCTTC
TRBV28	TRBJ1-2	-	13	-	CASSFGQNYGYTF	TGTGCCAGCAGCTTTGGACAAAACTATGGCTACACCTTC
TRBV5-5	TRBJ1-1	-	16	few	CASGTGGGALNTEAFF	TGTGCCAGCGGCACTGGTGGGGGGGCGCTGAACACTGAAGCTTTCTTT
TRBV6-5	TRBJ2-5	TRBD2	14	-	CASWASGVQETQYF	TGTGCCAGCTGGGCTAGCGGAGTCCAAGAGACCCAGTACTTC
TRBV5-4	TRBJ2-1	-	16	-	CASSLDPLSNYNEQFF	TGTGCCAGCAGCTTGGACCCCCTATCAAATTACAATGAGCAGTTCTTC
TRBV6-6	TRBJ2-5	-	15	-	CASSQPPGAGETQYF	TGTGCCAGCAGCCAACCCCCAGGGGCAGGGGAGACCCAGTACTTC
TRBV7-8	TRBJ2-7	-	14	-	CASSLTQGTYEQYF	TGTGCCAGCAGCTTAACCCAGGGAACCTACGAGCAGTACTTC
TRBV29-1	TRBJ1-5	-	13	-	CSVASSGNQPQHF	TGCAGCGTTGCAAGCTCTGGCAATCAGCCCCAGCATTTT
TRBV6-5	TRBJ2-5	TRBD1	14	-	CASRRDRDEETQYF	TGTGCCAGTCGCCGGGACAGGGATGAGGAGACCCAGTACTTC
TRBV29-1	TRBJ2-2	-	15	-	CSVQRRQGDTGELFF	TGCAGCGTACAAAGGCGGCAGGGTGACACCGGGGAGCTGTTTTTT
TRBV24-1	TRBJ1-2	TRBD1	15	-	CATSSIRGTDYGYTF	TGTGCCACCAGTAGTATAAGAGGGACAGACTATGGCTACACCTTC
TRBV11-1	TRBJ1-1	-	12	-	CASSPREVLRFF	TGTGCCAGCAGCCCTCGGGAGGTTCTGCGTTTCTTT
TRBV7-9	TRBJ2-3	-	14	-	CASSPFDGADTQYF	TGTGCCAGCAGCCCATTCGACGGAGCGGATACGCAGTATTTT
TRBV7-7	TRBJ2-2	TRBD1	16	-	CASSLTPGQGVGELFF	TGTGCCAGCAGCTTAACGCCGGGACAGGGGGTCGGGGAGCTGTTTTTT
TRBV5-6	TRBJ1-3	TRBD1	16	-	CASSAAGTASGNTIYF	TGTGCCAGCAGCGCGGCGGGGACAGCCTCTGGAAACACCATATATTTT
TRBV4-2	TRBJ1-6	-	15	few	CASSQDQGTFSPLHF	TGTGCCAGCAGCCAAGATCAGGGCACCTTTAGTCCCCTCCACTTT
TRBV7-2	TRBJ2-3	TRBD2	15	-	CASISGTSGSYTQYF	TGTGCCAGCATTTCCGGGACTAGCGGGAGTTATACGCAGTATTTT
TRBV9	TRBJ2-1	TRBD2	15	-	CASSVLADGANEQFF	TGTGCCAGCAGCGTCCTAGCGGACGGTGCGAATGAGCAGTTCTTC